Below, 11 T cell receptor beta chains from the same sample are listed, as sequenced in a study of blood T cells in healthy people across ages. Together with a sample-barcoded 5' primer, a J-beta primer mix was included in a second PCR lasting roughly 6 to 12 cycles. TCRdb re-derived calls from the 5' RACE reads in MiXCR, one entry per CDR3 protein. The table shows about 640,000 distinct CDR3 sequences, with 58% occurring only once. Material for sequencing was blood. These receptors all stem from a man in his 60s in good health.

The chain combines TRBV20-1 with TRBJ2-1; weak D call: TRBD1 (5 bases). Trimming removed 3 bases at V and 6 bases at J, with 15 bases between. Germline CDR1 DFQATT, CDR2 SNEGSKA (reference sequence). This CDR3 contains 14 residues. This chain's CDR3 is CSASGPLGVNEQFF. The CDR3 bases are TGCAGTGCTAGCGGGCCTCTAGGGGTCAATGAGCAGTTCTTC.

This clonotype was seen only a few times. The chain combines TRBV5-1 with TRBJ1-1; no reliable D call. This CDR3 spans 14 amino acids. CDR1 is SGHRS, CDR2 YFSETQ, per germline. V was pared by 0 bases and J by 2 bases, with 8 bases between. In nucleotides, the CDR3 is TGCGCCAGCAGCTTGGCCAACCGTAACACTGAAGCTTTCTTT. The encoded protein is CASSLANRNTEAFF.

This chain joins TRBV29-1 and TRBJ2-6; unclear D gene. This CDR3 spans 14 amino acids. V lost 6 bases to trimming and J lost 0 bases, with 9 bases between them. Germline V gives CDR1 SQVTM, CDR2 ANQGSEA. The DNA for the CDR3 is TGCAGCGTAAACACGGGCTCTGGGGCCAACGTCCTGACTTTC. Residues: CSVNTGSGANVLTF.

The rearrangement uses TRBV7-2 and TRBJ1-5; 7 nucleotides align to TRBD1. CDR3 length: 14 amino acids. V shed 5 bases and J 3 bases; nucleotides not matched to a gene: 4. CDR1 SGHTA and CDR2 FQGNSA come from the germline V gene. CDR3 coding DNA: TGTGCCAGCAGCCGGGGACAGCTCAATCAGCCCCAGCATTTT. Translated, it gives CASSRGQLNQPQHF.

V and J are TRBV3-1 and TRBJ1-1; D gene ambiguous. Trimming cost V 4 bases and J 8 bases, with 14 bases left between them. CDR1 is LGHDT and CDR2 is YNNKEL in the germline V gene (reference sequence). The CDR3 runs to 13 residues. In DNA form, the CDR3 reads TGTGCCAGCAGCCGATGGGCAGAGAAAGAAGCTTTCTTT. Translation gives CASSRWAEKEAFF.

DNA for the CDR3: TGCAGTGCTAGAGATGTTCAGGGGGCACGGGAGACCCAGTACTTC. The encoded protein is CSARDVQGARETQYF. The chain combines TRBV20-1 with TRBJ2-5; 8 bases are shared with TRBD1. Unmatched junction bases numbered 8, after V lost 0 bases and J lost 5 bases. CDR1 is DFQATT, CDR2 SNEGSKA, per germline (reference sequence). The CDR3 is 15 residues long.

This chain connects TRBV24-1 to TRBJ2-2; 11 bases agree with TRBD1. Germline values: CDR1 KGHDR, CDR2 SFDVKD. V lost 8 bases and J lost 7; bases outside the gene matches: 2. The CDR3 sequence is 13 residues long. As DNA, the CDR3 is TGTGCCACCACCGGGACAGGGGGCGGGGAGCTGTTTTTT. Translation: CATTGTGGGELFF.

DNA of the CDR3: TGTGCCAGCAGGTCCAGGTTTGGGTCACCCCTCCACTTT. The encoded protein is CASRSRFGSPLHF. The chain joins TRBV7-2 to TRBJ1-6; D gene unclear. Trimming stripped 6 bases from V and 10 bases from J, with 13 bases between. The CDR3 has 13 amino acids. Germline assignment: CDR1 SGHTA and CDR2 FQGNSA.

The chain joins TRBV29-1 to TRBJ2-7; D is unresolved. The CDR3 consists of 11 residues. The germline V gene has CDR1 SQVTM and CDR2 ANQGSEA. The V gene lost 8 bases and the J gene lost 6 bases, with 14 bases spanning the gap. The CDR3 protein is CSHTMVCEQYF. The CDR3 region has the DNA TGCAGCCATACCATGGTCTGCGAGCAGTACTTC.

This clonotype was seen a handful of times. The V gene is TRBV5-1, the J gene TRBJ2-5, with 7 bases fitting TRBD1. V dropped 7 bases and J dropped 5; count of bases not matched to a gene: 11. This CDR3 is built from 14 residues. Germline V gene lookup returns CDR1 SGHRS and CDR2 YFSETQ. In DNA form, the CDR3 reads TGCGCCAGCGCGATACCCGGACAGGCGGAGACCCAGTACTTC. This translates into CASAIPGQAETQYF.

The chain links TRBV5-1 to TRBJ2-5, with 7 bases aligning to TRBD2. Trimming cost V 8 bases and J 4 bases; bases outside gene matches: 14. CDR3 length equals 15 residues. The germline gives CDR1 SGHRS, CDR2 YFSETQ. CDR3 amino acids: CASLPDGGSIETQYF. CDR3 bases: TGCGCCAGTCTCCCAGACGGGGGGTCTATAGAGACCCAGTACTTC.